The 31 T cell receptor beta chains below all came from one sample that was sequenced in a study of T cell changes during pregnancy in multiple sclerosis. Using immunoSEQ multiplex PCR, the repertoire was profiled, and TCRdb retains in-frame clones only, with some absent. The table shows tens of thousands of clones, with 85% to 95% occurring only once. Here the sequenced sample was peripheral blood, taken in the second trimester of pregnancy. Every receptor here comes from a female donor in good health, enrolled as a control in a pregnancy study.

V gene TRBV11-2 combines with J gene TRBJ1-2; tentative D call: TRBD1 (6 bases). The germline gives CDR1 SGHAT, CDR2 FQNNGV. V was clipped by 5 bases and J by 8 bases, with 15 bases between them. The CDR3 has 13 residues. For the CDR3, the DNA is TGTGCCAGCAGCCCAGCGGCGGGGGCGGGCTACACCTTC. This codes for CASSPAAGAGYTF. The whole variable domain, filled in from reference TRBV11-2 and TRBJ1-2, reads EAGVAQSPRYKIIEKRQSVAFWCNPISGHATLYWYQQILGQGPKLLIQFQNNGVVDDSQLPKDRFSAERLKGVDSTLKIQPAKLEDSAVYLCASSPAAGAGYTFGSGTRLTVV.

This chain uses TRBV5-5 with TRBJ1-2, with a possible D match to TRBD1 (5 bases). CDR1 and CDR2 from the germline V gene are SGHKS and YYEKEE (reference sequence). The CDR3 length is 14 residues. Trimming took off 0 bases at V and 5 bases at J, with 11 bases between the two ends. The CDR3 nucleotides are TGTGCCAGCAGCTTGGTCCCGGGGGAGTATGGCTACACCTTC. Protein product: CASSLVPGEYGYTF.

The rearrangement uses TRBV25-1 and TRBJ2-5; D gene uncertain. This CDR3 is 15 amino acids long. V gave up 2 bases and J gave up 1 base, with 11 bases separating them. Germline lookup yields CDR1 MGHDK and CDR2 SYGVNS. CDR3 bases: TGTGCCAGCAGTGAACGAGTGACAAGCCAAGAGACCCAGTACTTC. Translated, it gives CASSERVTSQETQYF.

The rearrangement joins TRBV11-3 to TRBJ2-7, with D possibly matching TRBD2 (6 bases). With 5 bases removed from V and 3 bases from J, the gap between germline ends came to 11 bases. Per the germline V gene, CDR1 is SGHNT and CDR2 is YENEEA. The CDR3 covers 13 residues. The CDR3 bases are TGTGCCAGCAGCGACGGGAGCAACTACGAGCAGTACTTC. Protein: CASSDGSNYEQYF.

V is TRBV5-1 and J is TRBJ1-5; 8 nucleotides agree with TRBD1. Germline V CDR1 and CDR2: SGHRS, YFSETQ. With V trimmed by 1 base and J by 2 bases, 5 bases remained unmatched. The CDR3 sequence is 16 residues long. The CDR3 nucleotides are TGCGCCAGCAGCTTGACGACAGGGGCTGGCAATCAGCCCCAGCATTTT. The encoded protein is CASSLTTGAGNQPQHF.

V usage is TRBV6-5 and J usage is TRBJ1-6; D possibly corresponds to TRBD1 (5 bases). The CDR3 loop spans 16 amino acids. V lost 0 bases, J lost 8 bases, and 14 bases lay in between. From germline, CDR1 is MNHEY and CDR2 SVGAGI. CDR3 coding DNA: TGTGCCAGCAGTTACTCGGGGCTCCGGGGGGATTCACCCCTCCACTTT. Amino acids: CASSYSGLRGDSPLHF.

This clone was seen many times. The rearrangement links TRBV4-2 to TRBJ2-7, with D perhaps matching TRBD1 (6 bases). The CDR3 contains 15 residues. The germline V and J ends were trimmed by 0 bases and 0 bases, with 9 bases remaining between them. CDR1 is LGHNA and CDR2 is YNFKEQ in the germline V gene. CDR3 residues: CASSQDPTGSYEQYF. The CDR3 nucleotides read TGTGCCAGCAGCCAAGATCCGACAGGCTCCTACGAGCAGTACTTC.

This chain links TRBV30 with TRBJ1-3; perhaps TRBD1 as D (6 bases). CDR1 is GTSNPN, CDR2 SVGIG, per germline (reference sequence). Trimming took off 5 bases at V and 4 bases at J, with 18 bases between the two ends. This CDR3 spans 15 amino acids. The CDR3: CAWAGAGGVGNTIYF. The CDR3 nucleotides are TGTGCCTGGGCAGGGGCGGGGGGCGTCGGAAACACCATATATTTT. Combining the CDR3 with reference TRBV30 and TRBJ1-3 gives the whole variable domain SQTIHQWPATLVQPVGSPLSLECTVEGTSNPNLYWYRQAAGRGLQLLFYSVGIGQISSEVPQNLSASRPQDRQFILSSKKLLLSDSGFYLCAWAGAGGVGNTIYFGEGSWLTVV.

In DNA form, the CDR3 reads TGTGCCAGCAGGTTACAGGGGTTTACGAACACTGAAGCTTTCTTT. As protein: CASRLQGFTNTEAFF. The chain employs TRBV5-6 and TRBJ1-1, with TRBD1 identical over 7 bases. The CDR3 sequence is 15 residues long. Germline V gene lookup returns CDR1 SGHDT and CDR2 YYEEEE. V was clipped by 5 bases and J by 1 base; unmatched bases: 8.

The DNA for the CDR3 is TGTGCCAGCAGTTCTAGATCCGGGGACTATGGCTACACCTTC. It yields the protein CASSSRSGDYGYTF. V usage is TRBV6-5 and J usage is TRBJ1-2; D unresolved. Deletions cut 4 bases from V and 3 bases from J, with 12 bases between. Germline values: CDR1 MNHEY, CDR2 SVGAGI. The CDR3 is made up of 14 amino acids.

The CDR3 reads CASSSNAGARGNEQFF. As DNA, the CDR3 is TGTGCCAGCAGCTCGAACGCGGGGGCCAGGGGAAATGAGCAGTTCTTC. J is TRBJ2-1 and V is TRBV7-3; weak D call: TRBD2 (7 bases). Germline CDR1 reads SGHTA; CDR2 reads FQGTGA. This CDR3 is 16 amino acids long. V was clipped by 4 bases and J by 7 bases, with 20 bases between them.

CDR3 in amino acids: CASSTRTSGGFTTDTQYF. In DNA, the CDR3 is TGTGCCAGCAGCACCCGGACTAGCGGGGGGTTCACCACAGATACGCAGTATTTT. The V and J genes are TRBV11-3 and TRBJ2-3; 14 bases are a match to TRBD2. The junction had 9 bases not matched to a gene; V was cut back by 5 bases and J by 2 bases. The CDR3 length is 18 residues. CDR1 and CDR2 (germline): SGHNT, YENEEA.

The chain carries TRBV18 and TRBJ2-1; 10 bases match TRBD1. Trimming cost V 0 bases and J 7 bases; bases outside gene matches: 6. The CDR3 totals 16 residues. The germline V gene encodes CDR1 KGHSH and CDR2 LQKENI. The CDR3 nucleotides are TGTGCCAGCTCACCACCGGGGACAGGGGAGAGAAATGAGCAGTTCTTC. Translated, it gives CASSPPGTGERNEQFF.

V and J are TRBV30 and TRBJ1-5; 8 bases are a match to TRBD1. CDR1 and CDR2 (germline): GTSNPN, SVGIG (reference sequence). The CDR3 sequence is 14 residues long. J lost 4 bases, V lost 1 base, and 3 bases had no gene match. CDR3 region: CAWSGDRGNQPQHF. CDR3 nucleotides: TGTGCCTGGAGTGGCGACAGGGGTAATCAGCCCCAGCATTTT.

The rearrangement joins TRBV18 to TRBJ2-1; the match to TRBD1 covers 9 bases. The ends lost 6 bases at V and 0 bases at J; junction bases unmatched: 6. The CDR3 sequence is 16 residues long. The V gene's germline CDR1 is KGHSH and CDR2 LQKENI. The DNA for the CDR3 is TGTGCCAGCTCTCAGGGACAGGGCCTCTCCTACAATGAGCAGTTCTTC. Translated: CASSQGQGLSYNEQFF.

J is TRBJ2-7 and V is TRBV4-3, with D unclear. Germline V gene lookup returns CDR1 LGHNA and CDR2 YSLEER. This CDR3 contains 14 residues. Trimming took off 0 bases at V and 4 bases at J, with 10 bases between the two ends. This chain's CDR3 is CASSQDPAVYEQYF. CDR3 nucleotides: TGCGCCAGCAGCCAAGATCCGGCGGTTTACGAGCAGTACTTC.

This clone was picked up one time. The rearrangement links TRBV11-3 to TRBJ1-5; tentatively, D is TRBD1 (5 bases). The germline CDR1 and CDR2 sequences are SGHNT and YENEEA. V lost 5 bases, J lost 0 bases, and 14 bases lay in between. The CDR3 runs to 16 residues. The CDR3 nucleotides read TGTGCCAGCAGCCCGGGGACTTCGGATAGCAATCAGCCCCAGCATTTT. This sequence encodes CASSPGTSDSNQPQHF.

This clone came up once. This chain joins TRBV9 and TRBJ1-2; D gene uncertain. This CDR3 is 13 amino acids long. Germline CDR1 reads SGDLS; CDR2 reads YYNGEE. Between the trimmed V and J ends, which lost 3 bases and 8 bases, there was a span of 14 bases. CDR3 protein: CASSANPIRGYTF. The CDR3 DNA reads as TGTGCCAGCAGCGCAAACCCCATTAGAGGCTACACCTTC.

The chain links TRBV11-2 to TRBJ1-4; no reliable D call. Germline values: CDR1 SGHAT, CDR2 FQNNGV. The V gene lost 3 bases and the J gene lost 0 bases, with 11 bases spanning the gap. CDR3 length equals 16 residues. The CDR3 sequence: CASSFSSGATNEKLFF. The DNA for the CDR3 is TGTGCCAGCAGCTTTTCGAGCGGTGCAACTAATGAAAAACTGTTTTTT.

This clone turned up a few times. J is TRBJ1-6 and V is TRBV7-2, with TRBD1 matching over 9 bases. The CDR3 covers 15 residues. Per the germline V gene, CDR1 is SGHTA and CDR2 is FQGNSA. The V gene end was trimmed by 5 bases and the J gene end by 7 bases; junction bases not matched to a gene: 6. CDR3 sequence reads: CASSPSGTGNSPLHF. In DNA, the CDR3 is TGTGCCAGCAGCCCATCCGGGACAGGGAATTCACCCCTCCACTTT. Complete variable domain (other parts from reference TRBV7-2 and TRBJ1-6): GAGVSQSPSNKVTEKGKDVELRCDPISGHTALYWYRQSLGQGLEFLIYFQGNSAPDKSGLPSDRFSAERTGGSVSTLTIQRTQQEDSAVYLCASSPSGTGNSPLHFGNGTRLTVT.

The rearrangement uses TRBV5-1 and TRBJ2-7; TRBD1 agrees at 7 bases. Germline CDR1 is SGHRS and CDR2 is YFSETQ. The junction had 9 bases not matched to a gene; V was cut back by 4 bases and J by 5 bases. The CDR3 covers 14 residues. The CDR3, as DNA: TGCGCCAGCAGCCCGTGGACAGGTTTTGACGAGCAGTACTTC. Amino acid sequence: CASSPWTGFDEQYF.

This clone was counted once. This chain links TRBV5-6 with TRBJ2-1, with TRBD1 identical over 9 bases. The CDR3 consists of 15 residues. The J segment lost 4 bases and the V segment lost 4 bases, leaving 6 bases of the junction unmatched. The germline V gene has CDR1 SGHDT and CDR2 YYEEEE. In DNA, the CDR3 is TGTGCCAGCAGCCAAACAGGGGGCGAATACAATGAGCAGTTCTTC. It translates to CASSQTGGEYNEQFF. Full variable domain (missing parts from reference TRBV5-6 and TRBJ2-1): DAGVTQSPTHLIKTRGQQVTLRCSPKSGHDTVSWYQQALGQGPQFIFQYYEEEERQRGNFPDRFSGHQFPNYSSELNVNALLLGDSALYLCASSQTGGEYNEQFFGPGTRLTVL.

The chain's CDR3 is CASSPTGTGGYDTQYF. Here the CDR3 DNA reads TGCGCCAGCAGCCCCACCGGGACAGGGGGCTATGATACGCAGTATTTT. The V call is TRBV5-1, the J call TRBJ2-3; TRBD1 matches 12 bases. The V gene end was trimmed by 4 bases and the J gene end by 6 bases; junction bases not matched to a gene: 9. Germline V lookup: CDR1 SGHRS, CDR2 YFSETQ. The CDR3 covers 16 residues.

The gene calls are TRBV27 and TRBJ1-2, with 10 bases lining up with TRBD1. The germline V gene has CDR1 MNHEY and CDR2 SMNVEV (reference sequence). V shed 5 bases and J 7 bases; nucleotides not matched to a gene: 7. The CDR3 extends over 14 amino acids. The CDR3 is CASSPRQGASGYTF. The CDR3, as DNA: TGTGCCAGCAGTCCACGACAGGGGGCCAGTGGCTACACCTTC.

This clone was seen only a few times. V usage is TRBV19 and J usage is TRBJ2-2; the match to TRBD1 covers 11 bases. Germline CDR1 reads LNHDA; CDR2 reads SQIVND (reference sequence). Unmatched junction bases numbered 2, after V lost 4 bases and J lost 7 bases. This CDR3 has 14 amino acids. CDR3: CASSRGQGDGELFF. The CDR3 DNA reads TGTGCCAGTAGTAGGGGACAGGGGGACGGGGAGCTGTTTTTT.

This chain connects TRBV2 to TRBJ2-1; 7 bases agree with TRBD1. Germline values: CDR1 SNHLY, CDR2 FYNNEI. The CDR3 sequence is 17 residues long. After removal of 6 bases from V and 7 bases from J, the junction contained 18 bases not matched to a gene. The CDR3, as DNA: TGTGCCAGCAGATTTCGTAGAGGGGGCCCTGAAGGTAATGAGCAGTTCTTC. Protein product: CASRFRRGGPEGNEQFF.

The chain couples TRBV6-1 to TRBJ2-2; D possibly corresponds to TRBD1 (5 bases). Per the germline V gene, CDR1 is MNHNS and CDR2 is SASEGT. The CDR3 is 14 residues long. The V end lost 6 bases, the J end lost 6 bases, and 14 bases lay between the germline ends. CDR3 sequence: CASRLYTGAGELFF. The CDR3 DNA reads TGTGCCAGCAGGTTATACACAGGCGCCGGGGAGCTGTTTTTT.

The table lists this clone with a count of one. The chain carries TRBV5-1 and TRBJ1-2, with TRBD1 identical over 7 bases. From germline, CDR1 is SGHRS and CDR2 YFSETQ. This CDR3 has 16 residues. The V gene end was trimmed by 4 bases and the J gene end by 5 bases; junction bases not matched to a gene: 14. In DNA form, the CDR3 reads TGCGCCAGCAGCCCCGGACAGGCACGATCTCCTTATGGCTACACCTTC. This translates into CASSPGQARSPYGYTF.

The V call is TRBV6-4, the J call TRBJ2-6; weak D call: TRBD1 (6 bases). CDR3 length: 16 residues. The V and J ends lost 3 bases and 1 base respectively, with 10 bases between them. The germline V gene encodes CDR1 MRHNA and CDR2 SNTAGT. This CDR3 is CASSEGTGSGANVLTF. For the CDR3, the DNA is TGTGCCAGCAGTGAAGGCACAGGGTCTGGGGCCAACGTCCTGACTTTC.

The gene calls are TRBV27 and TRBJ2-5; perhaps TRBD1 as D (5 bases). TRBJ2-7 matches the DNA end more closely, so the J call is doubtful. The CDR3 has 13 amino acids. Germline lookup yields CDR1 MNHEY and CDR2 SMNVEV (reference sequence). The CDR3 spells CASSLLGDYEQYF. As DNA, the CDR3 is TGTGCCAGCAGTTTATTAGGGGACTACGAGCAGTACTTC.

The rearrangement joins TRBV7-2 to TRBJ1-1; maybe TRBD1 (6 bases). With 3 bases removed from V and 3 bases from J, the gap between germline ends came to 11 bases. The CDR3 runs to 14 residues. Germline V gene sequence: CDR1 SGHTA, CDR2 FQGNSA. The CDR3 spells CASSFYRDDTEAFF. The CDR3, as DNA: TGTGCCAGCAGCTTCTACAGGGATGACACTGAAGCTTTCTTT.